The 10 T cell receptor beta chains below all came from one sample that was sequenced in a study of technical replicates of blood from four donors. Here immunoSEQ multiplex PCR was the method, and the copy in TCRdb shows in-frame clones only, minus some. Of about 82,000 clones listed, approximately 94% are singletons. Sequences were obtained from T cells isolated from PBMCs. These receptors all stem from a human donor in good health.

This rearrangement joins TRBV7-2 to TRBJ2-7, with D uncertain. Between the trimmed V and J ends, which lost 2 bases and 6 bases, there was a span of 8 bases. Looked up from germline, CDR1 is SGHTA and CDR2 is FQGNSA. The CDR3 extends over 12 amino acids. CDR3 nucleotides: TGTGCCAGCAGCTTAATAGGCGGCGAGCAGTACTTC. This translates into CASSLIGGEQYF. The full variable domain, completed using reference TRBV7-2 and TRBJ2-7, is GAGVSQSPSNKVTEKGKDVELRCDPISGHTALYWYRQSLGQGLEFLIYFQGNSAPDKSGLPSDRFSAERTGGSVSTLTIQRTQQEDSAVYLCASSLIGGEQYFGPGTRLTVT.

This clone occurred once. V is TRBV5-1 and J is TRBJ2-1, with 11 bases identical to TRBD2. This CDR3 comprises 17 residues. V shed 4 bases and J 8 bases; nucleotides not matched to a gene: 14. Germline CDR1 SGHRS, CDR2 YFSETQ. CDR3 region: CASSQIAGGPGADEQFF. The CDR3 DNA reads as TGCGCCAGCAGCCAGATAGCGGGAGGGCCCGGAGCTGATGAGCAGTTCTTC.

The DNA of the CDR3 is TGCAGCGTTGATAGGACAGGGGTAGGGGACGAGCAGTACTTC. Translating it yields CSVDRTGVGDEQYF. The gene calls are TRBV29-1 and TRBJ2-7; 9 nucleotides agree with TRBD1. The germline V gene encodes CDR1 SQVTM and CDR2 ANQGSEA. The CDR3 has 14 amino acids. V shed 3 bases, J shed 5 bases, and the junction held 8 bases outside the gene matches.

The genes are TRBV2 and TRBJ2-2; weak D call: TRBD2 (5 bases). The V and J ends lost 4 bases and 5 bases respectively, with 5 bases between them. The CDR3 totals 12 residues. Germline loops: CDR1 SNHLY, CDR2 FYNNEI. CDR3 coding DNA: TGTGCCAGCAGTGGGGAGACCGGGGAGCTGTTTTTT. It is translated as CASSGETGELFF.

This chain uses TRBV27 with TRBJ2-4; tentative D call: TRBD2 (5 bases). Germline loops: CDR1 MNHEY, CDR2 SMNVEV (reference sequence). CDR3 length equals 14 residues. Trimming took 3 bases from V and 2 from J, leaving 8 bases between them. CDR3 protein: CASSLRATKNIQYF. Here the CDR3 DNA reads TGTGCCAGCAGTTTGAGGGCCACCAAAAACATTCAGTACTTC.

The chain links TRBV7-3 to TRBJ2-1; TRBD2 matches 7 bases. This CDR3 spans 18 amino acids. Germline values: CDR1 SGHTA, CDR2 FQGTGA. Unmatched junction bases numbered 20, after V lost 5 bases and J lost 7 bases. The CDR3 is CASSAPLREGDVKNEQFF. The DNA of the CDR3 is TGTGCCAGCAGCGCCCCCCTTAGGGAGGGAGATGTTAAGAATGAGCAGTTCTTC.

This rearrangement joins TRBV4-3 to TRBJ1-2; 7 positions match TRBD1. This CDR3 is built from 14 residues. The V gene end was trimmed by 6 bases and the J gene end by 8 bases; junction bases not matched to a gene: 12. Germline CDR1 and CDR2: LGHNA and YSLEER. CDR3 sequence (DNA): TGCGCCAGCAGTTCACCACACAGGGGAGAGGGCTACACCTTC. It encodes CASSSPHRGEGYTF.

This clone has just a few counts. The CDR3 coding sequence is TGCAGCGTTGCCGGGTCCTACAATGAGCAGTTCTTC. Amino acid sequence: CSVAGSYNEQFF. V and J are TRBV29-1 and TRBJ2-1, with D unclear. V was clipped by 4 bases and J by 1 base, with 5 bases between them. This CDR3 comprises 12 residues. Looked up from germline, CDR1 is SQVTM and CDR2 is ANQGSEA.

This chain uses TRBV9 with TRBJ2-7; tentative D call: TRBD1 (5 bases). The CDR3 consists of 13 residues. Germline V gene lookup returns CDR1 SGDLS and CDR2 YYNGEE. The ends were cut back, 8 bases at V and 6 bases at J, with 18 bases in the middle. CDR3 coding DNA: TGTGCCAGTCAAGCTGGGGCTCTCGGCGAGCAGTACTTC. This translates into CASQAGALGEQYF.

This chain's CDR3 is CASNKGTGSYEQYF. Here the CDR3 DNA reads TGTGCCAGCAACAAAGGGACAGGGTCCTACGAGCAGTACTTC. This chain links TRBV19 with TRBJ2-7, with TRBD1 matching 9 bases. V shed 9 bases and J 1 base; nucleotides not matched to a gene: 7. CDR1 LNHDA and CDR2 SQIVND come from the germline V gene (reference sequence). The CDR3 is 14 amino acids.